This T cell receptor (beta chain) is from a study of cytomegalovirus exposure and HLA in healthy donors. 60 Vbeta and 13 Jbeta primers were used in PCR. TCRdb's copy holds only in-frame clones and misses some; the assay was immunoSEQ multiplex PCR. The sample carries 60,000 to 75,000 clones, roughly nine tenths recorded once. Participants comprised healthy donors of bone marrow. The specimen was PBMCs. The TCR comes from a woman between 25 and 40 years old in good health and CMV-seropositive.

The chain's CDR3 is CASSLNVGAGGYTF. The CDR3 nucleotides are TGTGCCAGTAGTTTGAACGTGGGGGCCGGGGGCTACACCTTC. This rearrangement joins TRBV19 to TRBJ1-2, with D possibly TRBD1 on 6 matching bases. The CDR3 runs to 14 residues. Germline V gene sequence: CDR1 LNHDA, CDR2 SQIVND (reference sequence). V lost 5 bases, J lost 8 bases, and 18 bases lay in between.